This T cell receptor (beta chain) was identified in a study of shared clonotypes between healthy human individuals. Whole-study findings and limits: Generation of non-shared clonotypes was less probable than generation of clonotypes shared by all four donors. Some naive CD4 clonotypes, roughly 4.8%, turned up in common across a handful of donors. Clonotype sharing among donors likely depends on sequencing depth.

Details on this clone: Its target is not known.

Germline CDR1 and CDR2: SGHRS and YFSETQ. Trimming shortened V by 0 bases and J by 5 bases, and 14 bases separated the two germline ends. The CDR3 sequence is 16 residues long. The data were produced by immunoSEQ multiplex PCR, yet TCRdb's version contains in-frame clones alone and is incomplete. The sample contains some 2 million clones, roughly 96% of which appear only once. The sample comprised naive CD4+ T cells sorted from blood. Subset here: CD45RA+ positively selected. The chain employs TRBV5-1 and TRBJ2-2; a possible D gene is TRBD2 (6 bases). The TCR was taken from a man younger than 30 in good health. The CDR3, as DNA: TGCGCCAGCAGCTTGGCGGGACCCCGGGGGACCGGGGAGCTGTTTTTT. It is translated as CASSLAGPRGTGELFF.